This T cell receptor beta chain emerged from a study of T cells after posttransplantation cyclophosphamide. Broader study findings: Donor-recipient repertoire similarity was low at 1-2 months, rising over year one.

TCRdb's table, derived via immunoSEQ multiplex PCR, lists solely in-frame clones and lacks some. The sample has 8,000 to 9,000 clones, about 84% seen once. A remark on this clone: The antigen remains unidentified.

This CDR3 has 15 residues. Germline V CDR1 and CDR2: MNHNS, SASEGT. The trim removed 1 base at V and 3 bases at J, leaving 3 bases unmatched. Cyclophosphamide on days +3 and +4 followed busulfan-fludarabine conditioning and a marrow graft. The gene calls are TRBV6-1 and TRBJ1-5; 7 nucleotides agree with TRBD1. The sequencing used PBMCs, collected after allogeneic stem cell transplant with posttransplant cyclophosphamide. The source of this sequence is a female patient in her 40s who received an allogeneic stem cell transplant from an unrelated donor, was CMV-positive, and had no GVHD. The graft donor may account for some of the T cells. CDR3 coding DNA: TGTGCCAGCAGTGAAGAACAGGGGTTCAATCAGCCCCAGCATTTT. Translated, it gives CASSEEQGFNQPQHF.